Listed here are 8 T cell receptor beta chains from one sample, sequenced in a study of blood T cell repertoires in COVID-19 (dated by TCRdb to about 2020). Receptors were amplified or captured by the immunoSEQ multiplex PCR assay. TCRdb mirrors the immuneACCESS table, restricted to in-frame sequences. Some clones are absent from its copies; in checked studies, under half trace to an unresolved V gene, and the reason for the others is unknown. The sample table records 140,000 or so clones; around 87% of these occur just once. 11% of the sample is held by the ten biggest clonotypes. Sequencing was performed on PBMCs or T cells enriched from blood (not recorded which). The receptor source for this set is a man in his sixties who had recovered from COVID-19.

The V and J genes are TRBV28 and TRBJ2-7; no clear D gene. This CDR3 comprises 12 residues. Germline CDR1 and CDR2: MDHEN and SYDVKM. V lost 3 bases, J lost 3 bases, and 6 bases lay in between. The DNA of the CDR3 is TGTGCCAGCAGTTTTGGCAACTACGAGCAGTACTTC. As protein: CASSFGNYEQYF. Full variable domain (remainder filled in from reference TRBV28 and TRBJ2-7): DVKVTQSSRYLVKRTGEKVFLECVQDMDHENMFWYRQDPGLGLRLIYFSYDVKMKEKGDIPEGYSVSREKKERFSLILESASTNQTSMYLCASSFGNYEQYFGPGTRLTVT.

The chain joins TRBV28 to TRBJ2-3, with D perhaps TRBD1 (6 bases). The CDR3 consists of 16 residues. With 3 bases removed from V and 1 base from J, the gap between germline ends came to 14 bases. The germline V gene has CDR1 MDHEN and CDR2 SYDVKM. CDR3 sequence: CASSFIKGVGTDTQYF. The CDR3, as DNA: TGTGCCAGCAGTTTTATCAAGGGGGTGGGCACAGATACGCAGTATTTT.

The chain employs TRBV5-1 and TRBJ1-4, with 8 bases aligning to TRBD1. The CDR3 spans 15 residues. Germline V gene data show CDR1 as SGHRS and CDR2 as YFSETQ. V gave up 4 bases and J gave up 6 bases; unmatched junction bases: 8. CDR3 sequence reads: CASSLNRGYDEKLFF. Here the CDR3 DNA reads TGCGCCAGCAGCCTCAACAGGGGGTATGATGAAAAACTGTTTTTT.

The chain joins TRBV7-9 to TRBJ1-6; no firm D call. CDR3 size: 13 residues. Between the trimmed V and J ends, which lost 4 bases and 8 bases, there was a span of 9 bases. Per the germline V gene, CDR1 is SEHNR and CDR2 is FQNEAQ (reference sequence). The CDR3 bases are TGTGCCAGCAGCTCACTGGAGGATTCACCCCTCCACTTT. This sequence encodes CASSSLEDSPLHF.

The chain combines TRBV28 with TRBJ2-7; D is ambiguous. In germline, CDR1 is MDHEN, CDR2 SYDVKM. The V end was cut by 3 bases, the J end by 2 bases, with 8 bases between. The CDR3 is 13 amino acids. CDR3 bases: TGTGCCAGCAGTTTTTCAGGTACCTACGAGCAGTACTTC. It translates to CASSFSGTYEQYF.

This clone appeared once. The genes are TRBV29-1 and TRBJ2-7; 7 bases are a match to TRBD1. The CDR3 sequence is 14 residues long. The germline gives CDR1 SQVTM, CDR2 ANQGSEA. V lost 6 bases and J lost 0; bases outside the gene matches: 8. The CDR3 DNA reads TGCAGCGTCGCCCCCACAGGGGTCTCCTACGAGCAGTACTTC. Translation gives CSVAPTGVSYEQYF.

The gene calls are TRBV30 and TRBJ2-7; TRBD2 is a possible D gene (6 bases). Germline CDR1 GTSNPN, CDR2 SVGIG (reference sequence). The CDR3 extends over 12 amino acids. Trimming took 1 base from V and 9 from J, leaving 13 bases between them. The CDR3 spells CAWSEGGGWQYF. The CDR3 DNA is TGTGCCTGGAGTGAGGGAGGAGGGTGGCAGTACTTC. The variable domain in full, with the rest retrieved from reference TRBV30 and TRBJ2-7, is SQTIHQWPATLVQPVGSPLSLECTVEGTSNPNLYWYRQAAGRGLQLLFYSVGIGQISSEVPQNLSASRPQDRQFILSSKKLLLSDSGFYLCAWSEGGGWQYFGPGTRLTVT.

The gene calls are TRBV6-2 or TRBV6-3 and TRBJ1-1; D is undetermined. V was trimmed by 4 bases and J by 1 base, leaving 16 bases between them. CDR1 and CDR2 from the germline V gene are MNHEY and SVGEGT. This CDR3 has 16 residues. CDR3 sequence reads: CASSSAGYRGNTEAFF. CDR3 DNA: TGTGCCAGCAGTTCTGCCGGATACCGGGGGAACACTGAAGCTTTCTTT.